This T cell receptor beta chain was identified in a study of T cell repertoires in cytomegalovirus infection. In the study overall: Indications came from public TCR beta signatures; they pointed to CMV infection and to a matching HLA type. Overall study results and limits: Cumulative public TCR beta family frequency identified CMV carriers with the relevant HLA. HLA-C-restricted CMV clonotypes gave the most frequent clonotype in two of eight donors.

V was cut by 2 bases and J by 5 bases, with 15 bases left in between. CDR1 is MNHNY and CDR2 is SVGAGI in the germline V gene (reference sequence). The CDR3 has 15 amino acids. TCRdb reprocessed the reads with MiXCR, giving one entry per CDR3 protein. The sample contains fewer than 550,000 distinct CDR3 sequences, 31% of which appear only once. Regarding this clonotype: Its antigen is undetermined.

Sequencing used PBMCs. The sequence came from a human donor in good health (CMV status not recorded). Some clones in this sample may be carry-over from other donors' samples. This sequence joins TRBV6-6 and TRBJ1-2, with a possible D match to TRBD1 (5 bases). The CDR3 is CASSYPQGLNYGYTF. DNA of the CDR3: TGTGCCAGCAGTTACCCCCAGGGTCTTAATTATGGCTACACCTTC.